The rows below give T cell receptor beta chains drawn from one sample of a study of CDR3 diversity in severe acne. MiXCR, applied by TCRdb to the PCR reads, yields one record per CDR3 protein. This sample yields about 93,000 distinct CDR3 sequences, of which 45% to 55% are seen a single time; around 9.1% belongs to the top ten. The sequenced material came from blood. All receptors come from a male donor in good health, serving as a control. Both conserved end residues are part of each CDR3. Each record gives: J gene, clone size, D gene, V gene, CDR3 protein, CDR3 DNA. The D gene is left open where the match is weak. Only part of the rows carry a size: once, few, many, or a class if the clone is expanded.

J: TRBJ1-2; size: .; D: TRBD1; V: TRBV5-1; CDR3: CASSTGQGAFGGYTF; DNA: TGCGCCAGCAGCACAGGACAGGGGGCGTTTGGTGGCTACACCTTC
J: TRBJ1-3; size: many; D: .; V: TRBV20-1; CDR3: CSAREAGRNTIYF; DNA: TGCAGTGCTAGAGAGGCAGGGAGAAACACCATATATTTT
J: TRBJ1-6; size: .; D: .; V: TRBV7-2; CDR3: CASSEGGESSYNSPLHF; DNA: TGTGCCAGCAGCGAGGGGGGGGAGAGCTCCTATAATTCACCCCTCCACTTT
J: TRBJ1-1; size: many; D: .; V: TRBV2; CDR3: CASSEAVEAFF; DNA: TGTGCCAGCAGTGAAGCAGTTGAAGCTTTCTTT
J: TRBJ1-3; size: many; D: .; V: TRBV3-1; CDR3: CASSTPGLENTIYF; DNA: TGTGCCAGCAGCACCCCAGGGTTGGAAAACACCATATATTTT
J: TRBJ2-3; size: .; D: .; V: TRBV19; CDR3: CASSEAGRTDTQYF; DNA: TGTGCCAGTAGTGAAGCGGGCCGCACAGATACGCAGTATTTT
J: TRBJ1-2; size: .; D: .; V: TRBV2; CDR3: CASRSAETYGYTF; DNA: TGTGCCAGCAGGTCGGCAGAAACCTATGGCTACACCTTC
J: TRBJ2-7; size: .; D: TRBD1; V: TRBV25-1; CDR3: CASSPAGGDEQYF; DNA: TGTGCCAGCAGTCCCGCAGGGGGAGACGAGCAGTACTTC
J: TRBJ1-2; size: few; D: .; V: TRBV2; CDR3: CASTGFLHYGYTF; DNA: TGTGCCAGCACAGGGTTCCTCCACTATGGCTACACCTTC
J: TRBJ1-1; size: many; D: .; V: TRBV7-9; CDR3: CASSLEMNTEAFF; DNA: TGTGCCAGCAGCTTAGAGATGAACACTGAAGCTTTCTTT
J: TRBJ1-1; size: .; D: .; V: TRBV5-5; CDR3: CASSRRDGDEAFF; DNA: TGTGCCAGCAGCCGCCGGGACGGGGATGAAGCTTTCTTT
J: TRBJ1-1; size: .; D: .; V: TRBV6-2/TRBV6-3; CDR3: CASTLGRGVNTEAFF; DNA: TGTGCCAGCACCCTGGGGAGGGGGGTGAACACTGAAGCTTTCTTT
J: TRBJ2-4; size: .; D: .; V: TRBV9; CDR3: CASSVKNIQYF; DNA: TGTGCCAGCAGCGTCAAAAACATTCAGTACTTC
J: TRBJ1-1; size: .; D: .; V: TRBV19; CDR3: CASSIQYMNTEAFF; DNA: TGTGCCAGTAGTATACAGTACATGAACACTGAAGCTTTCTTT
J: TRBJ1-5; size: .; D: .; V: TRBV6-1; CDR3: CASTPTGRASNQPQHF; DNA: TGTGCCAGCACCCCAACGGGGAGAGCGAGCAATCAGCCCCAGCATTTT
J: TRBJ2-1; size: once; D: TRBD2; V: TRBV6-5; CDR3: CASSGLAGNEQFF; DNA: TGTGCCAGCAGTGGACTAGCGGGAAATGAGCAGTTCTTC
J: TRBJ2-7; size: .; D: .; V: TRBV29-1; CDR3: CSIENPGSRHEQYF; DNA: TGCAGCATTGAAAATCCGGGATCCAGGCACGAGCAGTACTTC
J: TRBJ2-2; size: .; D: TRBD2; V: TRBV10-2; CDR3: CASSSVIAGGPGELFF; DNA: TGCGCCAGCAGTTCCGTGATAGCGGGTGGGCCCGGGGAGCTGTTTTTT
J: TRBJ2-7; size: .; D: .; V: TRBV7-9; CDR3: CASSKALEYEQYF; DNA: TGTGCCAGCAGCAAAGCCCTGGAATACGAGCAGTACTTC
J: TRBJ1-5; size: .; D: .; V: TRBV27; CDR3: CASSLMGPYSNQPQHF; DNA: TGTGCCAGCAGTTTAATGGGGCCCTATAGCAATCAGCCCCAGCATTTT
J: TRBJ2-1; size: .; D: TRBD2; V: TRBV6-4; CDR3: CASSATAGGTNEQFF; DNA: TGTGCCAGCAGTGCCACCGCGGGGGGGACTAATGAGCAGTTCTTC
J: TRBJ2-5; size: few; D: .; V: TRBV9; CDR3: CASSVLKGPQETQYF; DNA: TGTGCCAGCAGCGTGTTGAAGGGGCCCCAAGAGACCCAGTACTTC
J: TRBJ1-3; size: many; D: .; V: TRBV9; CDR3: CASSVAGGFGGNTIYF; DNA: TGTGCCAGCAGCGTAGCTGGCGGGTTTGGAGGAAACACCATATATTTT
J: TRBJ1-5; size: .; D: .; V: TRBV7-9; CDR3: CASSLRRDQPQHF; DNA: TGTGCCAGCAGCTTAAGAAGGGATCAGCCCCAGCATTTT